This T cell receptor (beta chain) was sequenced during a study of glioma-infiltrating T cells after dendritic cell vaccination. The wider study: Three intradermal dendritic cell vaccine injections were given every two weeks.

The CDR3 runs to 14 residues. Germline V gene sequence: CDR1 SNHLY, CDR2 FYNNEI. With 6 bases removed from V and 3 bases from J, the gap between germline ends came to 12 bases. The primer mix had 60 V beta and 13 J beta primers. Assay used: immunoSEQ multiplex PCR; TCRdb lists only in-frame clones, some missing. The table includes approximately 85,000 clones, 75% to 90% detected once. Time point indicated: after dendritic cell vaccination, including at tumor progression/relapse. PBMC were collected before vaccination, two weeks after the third vaccination, and at progression. The TCR was taken from a human donor with glioblastoma. Sequenced material: blood, taken after dendritic cell vaccination. The rearrangement uses TRBV2 and TRBJ1-5, with D tentatively TRBD1 (6 bases). For the CDR3, the DNA is TGTGCCAGCAGGGCAGGGGAGTCCAATCAGCCCCAGCATTTT. The encoded protein is CASRAGESNQPQHF.